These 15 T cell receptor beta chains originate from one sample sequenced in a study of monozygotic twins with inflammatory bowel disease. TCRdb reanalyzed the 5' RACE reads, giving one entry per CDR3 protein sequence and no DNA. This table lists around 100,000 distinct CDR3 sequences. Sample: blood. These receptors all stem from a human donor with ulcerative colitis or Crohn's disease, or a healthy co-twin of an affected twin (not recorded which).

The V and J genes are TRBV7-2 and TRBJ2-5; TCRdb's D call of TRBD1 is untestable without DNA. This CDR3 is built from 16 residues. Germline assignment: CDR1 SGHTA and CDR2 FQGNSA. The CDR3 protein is CASSLAVSGGTETQYF. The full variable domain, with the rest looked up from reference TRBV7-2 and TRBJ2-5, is GAGVSQSPSNKVTEKGKDVELRCDPISGHTALYWYRQSLGQGLEFLIYFQGNSAPDKSGLPSDRFSAERTGGSVSTLTIQRTQQEDSAVYLCASSLAVSGGTETQYFGPGTRLLVL.

The CDR3 protein is CASSSSGHGYTF. The J gene is TRBJ1-2, the V gene TRBV7-3. CDR3 length equals 12 residues. Looked up from germline, CDR1 is SGHTA and CDR2 is FQGTGA.

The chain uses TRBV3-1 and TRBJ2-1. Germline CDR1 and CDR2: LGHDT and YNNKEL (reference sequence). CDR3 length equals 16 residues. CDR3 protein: CASSQEGSRRSNEQFF.

The CDR3 region is CASSLEGAFSNEQFF. The rearrangement uses TRBV5-1 and TRBJ2-1; TCRdb names TRBD1, which stays unverified in the absence of DNA. The germline CDR1 and CDR2 sequences are SGHRS and YFSETQ. The CDR3 extends over 15 amino acids.

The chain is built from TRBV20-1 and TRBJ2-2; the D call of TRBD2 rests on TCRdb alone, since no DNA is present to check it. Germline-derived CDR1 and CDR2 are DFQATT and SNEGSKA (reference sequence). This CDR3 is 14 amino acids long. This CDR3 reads CSAYGTSNTGELFF.

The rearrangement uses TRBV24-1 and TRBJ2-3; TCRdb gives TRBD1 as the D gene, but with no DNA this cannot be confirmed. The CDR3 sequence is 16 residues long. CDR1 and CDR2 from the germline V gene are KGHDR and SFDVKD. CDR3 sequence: CATSVTGRGGTDTQYF.

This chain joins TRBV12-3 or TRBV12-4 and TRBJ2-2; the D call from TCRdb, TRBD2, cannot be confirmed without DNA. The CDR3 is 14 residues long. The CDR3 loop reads CASEQRGYTGELFF.

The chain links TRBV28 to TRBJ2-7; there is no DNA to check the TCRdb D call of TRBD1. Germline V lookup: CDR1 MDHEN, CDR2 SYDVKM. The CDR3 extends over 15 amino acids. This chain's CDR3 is CASRLTGTGGYEQYF.

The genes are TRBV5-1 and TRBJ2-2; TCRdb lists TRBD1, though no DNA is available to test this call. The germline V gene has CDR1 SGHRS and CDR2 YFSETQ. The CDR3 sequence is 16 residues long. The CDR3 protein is CASSASGQVNTGELFF. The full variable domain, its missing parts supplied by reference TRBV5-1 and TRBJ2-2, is KAGVTQTPRYLIKTRGQQVTLSCSPISGHRSVSWYQQTPGQGLQFLFEYFSETQRNKGNFPGRFSGRQFSNSRSEMNVSTLELGDSALYLCASSASGQVNTGELFFGEGSRLTVL.

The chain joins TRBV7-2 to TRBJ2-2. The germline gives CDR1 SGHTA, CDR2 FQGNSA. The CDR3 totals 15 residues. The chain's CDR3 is CASSRRLSVSGELFF. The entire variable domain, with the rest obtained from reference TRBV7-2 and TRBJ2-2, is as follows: GAGVSQSPSNKVTEKGKDVELRCDPISGHTALYWYRQSLGQGLEFLIYFQGNSAPDKSGLPSDRFSAERTGGSVSTLTIQRTQQEDSAVYLCASSRRLSVSGELFFGEGSRLTVL.

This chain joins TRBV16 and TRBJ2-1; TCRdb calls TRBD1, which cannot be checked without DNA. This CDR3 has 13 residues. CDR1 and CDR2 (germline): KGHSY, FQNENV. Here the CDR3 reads CASSQSLGDRLFF.

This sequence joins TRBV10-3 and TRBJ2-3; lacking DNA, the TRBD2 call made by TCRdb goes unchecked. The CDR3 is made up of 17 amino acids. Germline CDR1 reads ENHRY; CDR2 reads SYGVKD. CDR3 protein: CAISESPSRRSTDTQYF.

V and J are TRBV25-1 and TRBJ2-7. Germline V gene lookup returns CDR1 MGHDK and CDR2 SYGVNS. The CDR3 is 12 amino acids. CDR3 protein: CASRGIRGEQYF.

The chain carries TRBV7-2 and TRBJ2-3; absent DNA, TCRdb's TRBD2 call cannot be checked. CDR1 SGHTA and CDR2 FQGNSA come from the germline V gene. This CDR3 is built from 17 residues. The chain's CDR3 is CASSSRLAGGITDTQYF.

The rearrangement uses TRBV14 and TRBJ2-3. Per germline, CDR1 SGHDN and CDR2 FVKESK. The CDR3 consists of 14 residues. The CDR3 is CASSQARLGNTQYF.